This T cell receptor (beta chain) was found in a study of blood T cell repertoires in COVID-19. Participants came from roughly 23 US areas, aged roughly 18 to 95 years. Cohorts were determined from participant-reported clinical history. The V gene's germline CDR1 is MNHNY and CDR2 SVGAGI (reference sequence). V was pared by 5 bases and J by 11 bases, with 19 bases of the junction left unmatched. CDR3 length: 17 residues. Original data processing: Scientists estimated how many nucleated cells there were by amplifying reference gene primers. Only in-frame clones appear in the TCRdb table, and some are missing; sequencing was by immunoSEQ multiplex PCR. V and J calls and clone size are those listed in that table; D and trimming were worked out from the DNA. The table records 150,000 to 200,000 clones, 75% to 85% of them present only once.

This chain connects TRBV6-6 to TRBJ1-5, with 9 positions matching TRBD1. The receptor was derived from a woman aged 45-65 years with acute COVID-19. The sample taken for sequencing was PBMCs or T cells enriched from blood (not recorded which). Here the CDR3 DNA reads TGTGCCAGCAGTCTCTCCTTTTATAGCCGGGACAGGGAGTCCCAGCATTTT. Its translation: CASSLSFYSRDRESQHF.